This TCR beta chain was recovered during a study of Ad26.COV2.S vaccination and SARS-CoV-2 variants. Findings of the study overall: Measures of TCR breadth and depth may have fallen short of total T cell responses. Vaccine and placebo recipients had similar non-spike TCR breadth. Spike-specific TCR breadth was greater after Ad26.COV2.S than placebo. Responses of spike-specific T cells (both CD8+ and CD4+) reportedly showed substantial breadth after vaccination.

Concerning this clone itself: The antigen is unknown.

Only in-frame clones appear in the TCRdb table, and some are missing; sequencing was by immunoSEQ multiplex PCR. In the table there are about 350,000 clones, about 90% of which are singletons. CDR1 MNHNS and CDR2 SASEGT come from the germline V gene. V was cut by 3 bases and J by 7 bases, with 10 bases left in between. The CDR3 extends over 13 amino acids. The input for sequencing was peripheral blood, taken after recovery from COVID-19. The chain links TRBV6-1 to TRBJ1-5; D unresolved. The sequence was collected from a human donor who had recovered from COVID-19. The CDR3 DNA is TGTGCCAGCAGTGAGGGCTATAGGCAGCCCCAGCATTTT. It specifies CASSEGYRQPQHF.